This record looks at one T cell receptor (beta chain) sequence and its context. Participants, about 18 to 90 years old, spanned about two dozen US areas. Clinical history as reported by participants underpinned cohort assignment. This sample was taken from a study of blood T cell repertoires in COVID-19. Original handling: How many nucleated cells were present was estimated from reference gene primer amplification. TCRdb keeps only in-frame clones here, not all; method: immunoSEQ multiplex PCR. D and trimming were read from the DNA, whereas the V and J calls and clone size are those reported in that table. The data show 270,000 or so clones, about nine tenths seen once. The TCR originated in a woman between 35 and 50 years old with acute COVID-19. The sample taken for sequencing was PBMCs or T cells enriched from blood (not recorded which).

The CDR3 protein is CASSSGRLLSGANVLTF. The DNA for the CDR3 is TGTGCCAGCAGCTCAGGGAGGCTGCTCTCTGGGGCCAACGTCCTGACTTTC. The chain couples TRBV3-1 (or the pseudogene TRBV3-2) to TRBJ2-6; weak D call: TRBD2 (6 bases). CDR1 is LGHDT and CDR2 is YNNKEL in the germline V gene (reference sequence). The V end was cut by 5 bases, the J end by 0 bases, with 14 bases between. CDR3 size: 17 residues.